The 29 T cell receptor beta chains given below trace back to one sample, sequenced in a study of shared clonotypes between healthy human individuals. Cells designated naive CD8 were CD45RO-negative and were positively selected for CCR7, with terminally differentiated effector memory CD45RA+ cells excluded. Only in-frame clones appear in the TCRdb table, and some are missing; sequencing was by immunoSEQ multiplex PCR. The sample shows hundreds of thousands of clones, 95% to 98% of them seen only once. The sequencing sample was made of naive CD8+ T cells sorted from blood. The receptors were gathered from a young man in good health.

CDR3 loop: CASSHTTAPINEQFF. CDR3 in DNA: TGCGCCAGCAGCCATACGACTGCTCCCATCAATGAGCAGTTCTTC. The chain has TRBV4-1 and TRBJ2-1; D not certain. This CDR3 has 15 amino acids. Looked up from germline, CDR1 is MGHRA and CDR2 is YSYEKL. V lost 3 bases, J lost 6 bases, and 15 bases lay in between.

Comment on this clone: The sample holds other DNA sequences that translate to the same CDR3. The J gene is TRBJ2-7, the V gene TRBV9, with 7 positions matching TRBD2. This CDR3 contains 15 residues. Germline V gene data show CDR1 as SGDLS and CDR2 as YYNGEE. V was clipped by 0 bases and J by 0 bases; unmatched bases: 3. This CDR3 reads CASSVGGLPSYEQYF. As DNA, the CDR3 is TGTGCCAGCAGCGTAGGGGGACTACCCTCCTACGAGCAGTACTTC.

This rearrangement joins TRBV10-3 to TRBJ2-2; 7 bases agree with TRBD2. The CDR3 contains 17 residues. Germline V gene data show CDR1 as ENHRY and CDR2 as SYGVKD. Trimming took 1 base from V and 5 from J; bases not matched to a gene: 10. The CDR3 protein is CAISEFGGGPRTGELFF. CDR3 nucleotide sequence: TGTGCCATCAGTGAGTTTGGGGGAGGGCCGAGGACCGGGGAGCTGTTTTTT.

The chain recombines TRBV7-9 with TRBJ2-7, with 7 bases matching TRBD1. CDR1 is SEHNR and CDR2 is FQNEAQ in the germline V gene (reference sequence). This CDR3 region has 15 residues. Trimming cost V 1 base and J 3 bases; bases outside gene matches: 6. In DNA, the CDR3 is TGTGCCAGCAGCTTAGGGACAGGTTCCCGCTACGAGCAGTACTTC. Encoded protein: CASSLGTGSRYEQYF.

Remarks on this clone: The CDR3 end shows no conserved phenylalanine or tryptophan, and so a read error is likely. The DNA is left out, because the CDR3 cannot be placed on it with certainty; the CDR3 is given as TCRdb lists it. The V call is TRBV6-4, the J call TRBJ1-1. A total of 9 residues make up the CDR3, ends included. The germline CDR1 and CDR2 sequences are MRHNA and SNTAGT. CDR3 sequence reads: CASRATEKR.

The chain carries TRBV27 and TRBJ2-1; possible D gene TRBD2, 7 bases. The CDR3 consists of 15 residues. Germline V gives CDR1 MNHEY, CDR2 SMNVEV (reference sequence). V shed 6 bases and J shed 5 bases, with 17 bases lying between them. The CDR3 reads CASRAWGGGNNEQFF. The CDR3 DNA reads as TGTGCCAGCAGGGCCTGGGGGGGCGGGAACAATGAGCAGTTCTTC.

Here the CDR3 reads CASSPTPDRDPYEQYF. CDR3 nucleotides: TGTGCCAGCAGCCCGACACCGGACAGGGATCCCTACGAGCAGTACTTC. The chain combines TRBV7-9 with TRBJ2-7; 8 bases are shared with TRBD1. Germline CDR1 and CDR2: SEHNR and FQNEAQ (reference sequence). CDR3 length: 16 residues. V lost 5 bases and J lost 2; bases outside the gene matches: 11.

This chain uses TRBV5-8 with TRBJ2-7; D perhaps matches TRBD1 (5 bases). V was clipped by 3 bases and J by 3 bases, with 7 bases between them. There are 12 residues in the CDR3. Germline assignment: CDR1 SGHTS and CDR2 YDEGEE. The DNA for the CDR3 is TGTGCCAGCAGCTGGACAAACTACGAGCAGTACTTC. Its translation is CASSWTNYEQYF.

The chain links TRBV4-1 to TRBJ2-2, with a possible D match to TRBD2 (6 bases). CDR1 is MGHRA and CDR2 is YSYEKL in the germline V gene. V was clipped by 4 bases and J by 4 bases, with 16 bases between them. The CDR3 has 16 amino acids. The CDR3 loop reads CASSRVTGAGTGELFF. The CDR3 DNA is TGCGCCAGCAGCCGCGTCACGGGAGCGGGCACCGGGGAGCTGTTTTTT.

This chain links TRBV9 with TRBJ2-7; D is perhaps TRBD2 (6 bases). Trimming took 4 bases from V and 0 from J, leaving 11 bases between them. CDR3 size: 14 residues. CDR1 and CDR2 (germline): SGDLS, YYNGEE. The DNA of the CDR3 is TGTGCCAGCAGCCCTCGGAGGGACTCCTACGAGCAGTACTTC. Encoded protein: CASSPRRDSYEQYF.

Only one count was recorded for this clone. The genes are TRBV15 and TRBJ2-7; weak D call: TRBD2 (5 bases). The CDR3 has 13 amino acids. The germline gives CDR1 LNHNV, CDR2 YYDKDF (reference sequence). The V end was cut by 6 bases, the J end by 5 bases, with 14 bases between. The CDR3 DNA reads as TGTGCCACCAGAGTCCGGGGATCGGACGAGCAGTACTTC. It specifies CATRVRGSDEQYF. Supplemented by reference TRBV15 and TRBJ2-7, the full variable domain reads DAMVIQNPRYQVTQFGKPVTLSCSQTLNHNVMYWYQQKSSQAPKLLFHYYDKDFNNEADTPDNFQSRRPNTSFCFLDIRSPGLGDTAMYLCATRVRGSDEQYFGPGTRLTVT.

The V call is TRBV5-1, the J call TRBJ2-5, with D tentatively TRBD1 or TRBD2 (6 bases each). Germline lookup yields CDR1 SGHRS and CDR2 YFSETQ. Between the trimmed V and J ends, which lost 4 bases and 5 bases, there was a span of 15 bases. The CDR3 is 14 amino acids. The CDR3: CASSPRGAMETQYF. In DNA, the CDR3 is TGCGCCAGCAGCCCGAGGGGGGCGATGGAGACCCAGTACTTC.

The rearrangement joins TRBV5-8 to TRBJ2-1; TRBD2 aligns across 13 bases. V was clipped by 4 bases and J by 5 bases; unmatched bases: 3. The CDR3 spans 15 residues. Germline lookup yields CDR1 SGHTS and CDR2 YDEGEE. CDR3 DNA: TGTGCCAGCAGCCGGACTAGCGGGAGCCACAATGAGCAGTTCTTC. Translated: CASSRTSGSHNEQFF.

The rearrangement uses TRBV4-3 and TRBJ2-1; 7 positions agree with TRBD1. The CDR3 spans 16 residues. Per germline, CDR1 LGHNA and CDR2 YSLEER. J gave up 3 bases and V 0 bases, and 5 bases lay outside the gene matches. CDR3 loop: CASSQEQGTIYNEQFF. CDR3 DNA sequence: TGCGCCAGCAGCCAAGAACAGGGGACGATCTACAATGAGCAGTTCTTC.

This chain connects TRBV4-3 to TRBJ2-3; TRBD2 matches at 9 bases. Germline assignment: CDR1 LGHNA and CDR2 YSLEER. This CDR3 comprises 17 residues. With V trimmed by 0 bases and J by 5 bases, 9 bases remained unmatched. The CDR3 nucleotides are TGCGCCAGCAGCCAAGAAAGTCTAGCGGGAATGGGAGATACGCAGTATTTT. Translation gives CASSQESLAGMGDTQYF.

The chain combines TRBV7-9 with TRBJ2-6; no reliable D call. Trimming cost V 6 bases and J 1 base, with 10 bases left between them. Germline-derived CDR1 and CDR2 are SEHNR and FQNEAQ (reference sequence). The CDR3 contains 15 residues. The CDR3 protein is CASSPPASGANVLTF. The CDR3 DNA follows: TGTGCCAGCAGTCCACCGGCATCTGGGGCCAACGTCCTGACTTTC.

This sequence joins TRBV7-6 and TRBJ2-3; D might be TRBD2 (6 bases). CDR1 and CDR2 from the germline V gene are SGHVS and FNYEAQ. Trimming stripped 5 bases from V and 4 bases from J, with 19 bases between. This CDR3 has 16 amino acids. Here the CDR3 DNA reads TGTGCCAGCAGCCCCTTAGCGGAGTCATGGGCAGATACGCAGTATTTT. The encoded protein is CASSPLAESWADTQYF.

This clone appeared a single time. The chain couples TRBV6-6 to TRBJ2-7; 8 nucleotides match TRBD1. V was pared by 4 bases and J by 5 bases, with 10 bases of the junction left unmatched. The CDR3 has 15 amino acids. In germline, CDR1 is MNHNY, CDR2 SVGAGI (reference sequence). CDR3 in DNA: TGTGCCAGCAGTTTCTCCCGGGACAGGCCCCACGAGCAGTACTTC. Translation gives CASSFSRDRPHEQYF.

CDR3 bases: TGTGCCAGCAGATTACAGGTAGGGAGCAATCAGCCCCAGCATTTT. Amino acid sequence: CASRLQVGSNQPQHF. The V call is TRBV6-5, the J call TRBJ1-5, with D perhaps TRBD1 (5 bases). Between the trimmed V and J ends, which lost 6 bases and 1 base, there was a span of 13 bases. The CDR3 is 15 amino acids. Germline lookup yields CDR1 MNHEY and CDR2 SVGAGI.

The V and J genes are TRBV6-4 and TRBJ2-7; D may be TRBD1 or TRBD2 (5 bases each). Germline V gives CDR1 MRHNA, CDR2 SNTAGT. Trimming cost V 6 bases and J 6 bases, with 18 bases left between them. There are 14 residues in the CDR3. Here the CDR3 reads CASSEGIDSLEQYF. In DNA, the CDR3 is TGTGCCAGCAGCGAGGGAATTGACAGTCTCGAGCAGTACTTC.

V is TRBV5-1 and J is TRBJ2-1; TRBD2 matches 8 bases. The CDR3 length is 16 residues. From germline, CDR1 is SGHRS and CDR2 YFSETQ. Trimming took 1 base from V and 4 from J; bases not matched to a gene: 7. The CDR3 protein is CASSLSREGPYNEQFF. Written as DNA, the CDR3 is TGCGCCAGCAGCTTGTCACGGGAGGGCCCTTACAATGAGCAGTTCTTC.

The chain employs TRBV29-1 and TRBJ1-4; 9 bases are shared with TRBD1. The CDR3 length is 12 residues. Germline V gene sequence: CDR1 SQVTM, CDR2 ANQGSEA. V shed 7 bases, J shed 8 bases, and the junction held 5 bases outside the gene matches. The CDR3 bases are TGCAGCGCGGGACAGGGAAACGAAAAACTGTTTTTT. This codes for CSAGQGNEKLFF.

A single count supports this clone. This chain joins TRBV5-6 and TRBJ2-1; 8 nucleotides match TRBD2. Germline trimming cut 3 bases from V and 10 bases from J; bases unmatched to any gene: 9. Germline values: CDR1 SGHDT, CDR2 YYEEEE. The CDR3 is 14 residues long. In DNA, the CDR3 is TGTGCCAGCAGCTCACTCTCCTCGGGGGGGGAGCAGTTCTTC. Residues: CASSSLSSGGEQFF.

This clone was seen a few times. This chain links TRBV6-5 with TRBJ1-2; 9 bases map to TRBD1. Unmatched junction bases numbered 5, after V lost 3 bases and J lost 3 bases. The CDR3 runs 15 residues. Germline values: CDR1 MNHEY, CDR2 SVGAGI. CDR3 amino acids: CASSYGDRDDYGYTF. CDR3 bases: TGTGCCAGCAGTTATGGGGACAGGGACGACTATGGCTACACCTTC.

The V and J genes are TRBV5-4 and TRBJ2-2, with D uncertain. V was trimmed by 4 bases and J by 1 base, leaving 8 bases between them. CDR1 and CDR2 from the germline V gene are SGHNT and YYREEE (reference sequence). The CDR3 is 14 residues long. CDR3 sequence (DNA): TGTGCCAGCAGCAATCTGCAGAACACCGGGGAGCTGTTTTTT. This sequence encodes CASSNLQNTGELFF.

The rearrangement joins TRBV7-9 to TRBJ2-7; 12 positions agree with TRBD2. The J segment lost 6 bases and the V segment lost 5 bases, leaving 11 bases of the junction unmatched. The CDR3 loop spans 16 amino acids. The germline V gene encodes CDR1 SEHNR and CDR2 FQNEAQ (reference sequence). CDR3 protein: CASSTRTSGKRVEQYF. The DNA of the CDR3 is TGTGCCAGCAGCACACGGACTAGCGGGAAAAGGGTCGAGCAGTACTTC.

The chain uses TRBV4-1 and TRBJ2-7; tentatively, D is TRBD1 (6 bases). Germline V gives CDR1 MGHRA, CDR2 YSYEKL. The CDR3 extends over 15 amino acids. Trimming shortened V by 0 bases and J by 3 bases, and 12 bases separated the two germline ends. The CDR3 reads CASSQDLGQNYEQYF. In DNA, the CDR3 is TGCGCCAGCAGCCAAGATCTTGGACAGAACTACGAGCAGTACTTC.

This chain links TRBV7-6 with TRBJ2-7; no clear D. This CDR3 is 15 amino acids long. Germline V lookup: CDR1 SGHVS, CDR2 FNYEAQ. With 4 bases removed from V and 2 bases from J, the gap between germline ends came to 15 bases. Here the CDR3 reads CASSWSPEATYEQYF. The CDR3 DNA reads as TGTGCCAGCAGCTGGTCGCCTGAGGCGACCTACGAGCAGTACTTC.

The CDR3 here is CASQSWENNEQFF. DNA of the CDR3: TGTGCCAGTCAGTCGTGGGAAAACAATGAGCAGTTCTTC. This chain connects TRBV7-9 to TRBJ2-1; D uncertain. This CDR3 has 13 residues. V was cut by 9 bases and J by 5 bases, with 14 bases left in between. Looked up from germline, CDR1 is SEHNR and CDR2 is FQNEAQ (reference sequence).